This is a list of T cell receptor beta chains from one sample in a study of identifying expanded T cells in peripheral blood. Data came from immunoSEQ multiplex PCR; TCRdb stores just in-frame clones and leaves some out. The sample lists 75,000 to 95,000 clones, 75% to 90% occurring once. The sequencing sample was made of blood. All receptors derive from a person between 18 and 75 years old in good health. The CDR3 runs from the conserved cysteine through the conserved F or W. A D gene is named only where the DNA matches it firmly. Size is stated for part of the rows, as once, few or many counts, or as a class when the clone is expanded.

once TRBJ2-7 TRBV19 TRBD1 CASSPRTGSYEQYF TGTGCCAGTAGTCCGCGGACAGGGAGCTACGAGCAGTACTTC
once TRBJ2-1 TRBV6-6 TRBD1 CASSHEDRFVGEQFF TGTGCCAGCAGTCACGAGGACAGGTTCGTCGGTGAGCAGTTCTTC
. TRBJ2-1 TRBV7-2 TRBD2 CASRVAGVVNEQFF TGTGCCAGCAGAGTGGCGGGAGTAGTGAATGAGCAGTTCTTC
. TRBJ1-1 TRBV14 . CASSQEVRTEAFF TGTGCCAGCAGCCAAGAGGTCAGGACTGAAGCTTTCTTT
. TRBJ2-1 TRBV7-2 . CASSRGGGGLYNEQFF TGTGCCAGCAGCCGTGGGGGTGGCGGGTTATACAATGAGCAGTTCTTC
. TRBJ2-7 TRBV7-8 . CASSPPGPSQGQYF TGTGCCAGCAGCCCCCCTGGACCATCTCAAGGGCAGTACTTC
. TRBJ2-5 TRBV7-3 . CASSSQGLSAETQYF TGTGCCAGCAGCTCCCAGGGACTCTCGGCGGAGACCCAGTACTTC
. TRBJ2-7 TRBV6-7 . CASSYTGEGSAQYF TGTGCCAGCAGTTACACGGGGGAAGGCAGCGCGCAGTACTTC
. TRBJ2-5 TRBV11-2 . CASSFNSVETQYF TGTGCCAGCAGCTTCAATAGCGTCGAGACCCAGTACTTC
. TRBJ2-3 TRBV4-3 . CASSQDEGQLTDTQYF TGCGCCAGCAGCCAAGATGAAGGACAGCTAACAGATACGCAGTATTTT
. TRBJ2-7 TRBV5-4 . CASSLGGLLPTYEQYF TGTGCCAGCAGCTTGGGGGGCCTCCTCCCAACCTACGAGCAGTACTTC
. TRBJ2-7 TRBV6-6 TRBD2 CASSSTSGGPYEQYF TGTGCCAGCAGCTCCACTAGCGGGGGTCCCTACGAGCAGTACTTC
few TRBJ1-2 TRBV20-1 . CSAPDNYGYTF TGCAGTGCTCCGGATAACTATGGCTACACCTTC
. TRBJ1-5 TRBV19 . CASSIGSPPMNQPQHF TGTGCCAGTAGTATAGGTTCACCTCCGATGAATCAGCCCCAGCATTTT
. TRBJ2-7 TRBV7-2 . CASRIRGGPYEQYF TGTGCCAGCCGAATCAGGGGAGGGCCTTACGAGCAGTACTTC
. TRBJ1-2 TRBV10-3 . CAISEQVAYGYTF TGTGCCATCAGTGAGCAGGTCGCCTATGGCTACACCTTC
. TRBJ1-5 TRBV11-3 TRBD1 CASSLEVPGQADSNQPQHF TGTGCCAGCAGCTTAGAAGTCCCGGGACAGGCAGATAGCAATCAGCCCCAGCATTTT
. TRBJ2-4 TRBV4-3 . CASSPGPMGNIQYF TGCGCCAGCAGCCCAGGACCGATGGGAAACATTCAGTACTTC
. TRBJ1-1 TRBV4-3 . CASSQVPGWNTEAFF TGCGCCAGCAGCCAAGTACCGGGTTGGAACACTGAAGCTTTCTTT
. TRBJ1-4 TRBV6-1 . CASSEAGYNEKLFF TGTGCCAGCAGTGAGGCAGGCTACAATGAAAAACTGTTTTTT
few TRBJ1-1 TRBV7-9 . CASSFTGDTEAFF TGTGCCAGCAGCTTCACGGGCGATACTGAAGCTTTCTTT
. TRBJ2-7 TRBV5-1 . CASSLNKRPSYEQYF TGCGCCAGCAGCTTGAATAAGCGCCCGTCCTACGAGCAGTACTTC
. TRBJ2-1 TRBV19 . CASSIVLGNEQFF TGTGCCAGTAGTATAGTATTGGGGAATGAGCAGTTCTTC
. TRBJ2-5 TRBV28 . CASSLRGGLQETQYF TGTGCCAGCAGTTTAAGGGGCGGTCTCCAAGAGACCCAGTACTTC
. TRBJ2-5 TRBV18 . CASSPGGGQETQYF TGTGCCAGCTCACCAGGGGGAGGCCAAGAGACCCAGTACTTC
. TRBJ2-4 TRBV14 TRBD1 CASSLGTEHQYF TGTGCCAGCAGCCTGGGGACAGAACATCAGTACTTC
. TRBJ2-2 TRBV7-8 . CASSLSVGGGELFF TGTGCCAGCAGCTTAAGTGTGGGGGGCGGGGAGCTGTTTTTT
. TRBJ1-2 TRBV18 . CASSLAGPSITNYGYTF TGTGCCAGCTCACTGGCAGGGCCATCCATAACTAACTATGGCTACACCTTC
few TRBJ1-2 TRBV14 . CASSQVGTGGYTF TGTGCCAGCAGCCAAGTGGGCACGGGTGGCTACACCTTC
. TRBJ1-5 TRBV5-6 . CASSLTGSNQPQHF TGTGCCAGCAGCTTGACAGGGAGCAATCAGCCCCAGCATTTT
once TRBJ2-1 TRBV6-5 TRBD1 CASSYGTGVNEQFF TGTGCCAGCAGTTACGGGACAGGGGTCAATGAGCAGTTCTTC
. TRBJ2-2 TRBV11-3 . CASSPRTGELFF TGTGCCAGCAGCCCCAGGACCGGGGAGCTGTTTTTT
few TRBJ2-3 TRBV7-7 TRBD2 CASSPGLAKKGTDTQYF TGTGCCAGCAGCCCGGGACTAGCTAAGAAAGGGACAGATACGCAGTATTTT
. TRBJ1-2 TRBV27 TRBD1 CASSYGETGSYGYTF TGTGCCAGCAGTTATGGTGAGACAGGGAGCTATGGCTACACCTTC
. TRBJ2-3 TRBV11-2 . CASSLGDNTQYF TGTGCCAGCAGCTTAGGCGATAATACGCAGTATTTT
. TRBJ2-1 TRBV4-2 TRBD2 CASSRIGLAGGPSYNEQLF TGTGCCAGCAGCCGGATCGGACTAGCGGGAGGGCCTTCCTACAATGAGCAGCTCTTC
. TRBJ2-3 TRBV6-1 . CASSQKGTQYF TGTGCCAGCAGTCAAAAGGGTACGCAGTATTTT
. TRBJ1-1 TRBV4-2 . CASSQAWGDEAFF TGTGCCAGCAGCCAAGCCTGGGGGGATGAAGCTTTCTTT
once TRBJ1-1 TRBV28 TRBD1 CASSLPDRGAFF TGTGCCAGCAGTTTACCGGACAGGGGGGCTTTCTTT
. TRBJ1-2 TRBV6-5 . CASSYEQGNYGYTF TGTGCCAGCAGTTACGAACAGGGCAACTATGGCTACACCTTC